This note documents a single TCR beta chain sequence. Its matching antigen is unknown. The data were obtained in a study of prognosis after radiotherapy for stage I lung cancer. General study findings and limits: Following stereotactic body radiation therapy, patients who went on to develop distant metastases had lower Shannon entropy.

The TCR beta CDR3 region was amplified from genomic DNA, with two rounds of multiplex PCR being used for the amplification. Primers specific to each TRBV and TRBJ gene drove first-round PCR. One entry per CDR3 protein results from TCRdb running MiXCR on the multiplex PCR reads. The sample has around 26,000 distinct CDR3 sequences; around 46% are singletons. This TCR was sampled from a donor of 50 years or more with non-small cell lung cancer. This sample comprised PBMCs, obtained before or after stereotactic body radiation therapy (not recorded which).

The CDR3: CASSHRTGWQETQYF. The CDR3 bases are TGTGCCAGCAGCCACCGGACAGGGTGGCAAGAGACCCAGTACTTC. This chain uses TRBV7-9 with TRBJ2-5, with 8 bases aligning to TRBD1. V lost 5 bases and J lost 2; bases outside the gene matches: 7. Germline CDR1 SEHNR, CDR2 FQNEAQ (reference sequence). The CDR3 has 15 residues.